What follows are 31 T cell receptor beta chains derived from one specimen sequenced in a study of blood T cells in healthy people across ages. The second PCR ran roughly 7 to 12 cycles with a sample-barcoded 5' primer and J-beta primers. TCRdb passed the 5' RACE reads through MiXCR, listing each CDR3 protein once. The sample carries more than 500,000 distinct CDR3 sequences, approximately 25% recorded once. Sequenced input: blood. The receptors originated from a woman between 65 and 79 years old in good health.

The chain employs TRBV4-3 and TRBJ2-5; D is possibly TRBD1 (8 bases). The length of the CDR3 is 16 residues. V lost 0 bases to trimming and J lost 11 bases, with 22 bases between them. In germline, CDR1 is LGHNA, CDR2 YSLEER. In nucleotides, the CDR3 is TGCGCCAGCAGCCAAGATGCAAGCGGGACAGGCCTAGAGCAGTACTTC. Translating gives CASSQDASGTGLEQYF.

The sample holds a few counts of this clonotype. The V call is TRBV6-5, the J call TRBJ2-3; 10 nucleotides align to TRBD2. There are 14 residues in the CDR3. Trimming at V came to 8 bases and at J to 2 bases, leaving 4 bases not matched to a gene. The germline CDR1 and CDR2 sequences are MNHEY and SVGAGI. The CDR3 loop is CASRAGGFTDTQYF. The CDR3 nucleotides are TGTGCCAGCCGAGCGGGGGGGTTCACAGATACGCAGTATTTT.

Regarding this clonotype: Because the CDR3 is missing its conserved closing phenylalanine or tryptophan, this is likely a read error. The V and J genes are TRBV12-3 or TRBV12-4 and TRBJ2-1; possibly TRBD1 for D (6 bases). Trimming left V 7 bases short and J 7 bases short, with 11 bases between. The CDR3 has 12 amino acids. CDR3 protein: CASTVDRNEQFL. Written as DNA, the CDR3 is TGTGCCAGCACCGTCGACAGGAATGAGCAGTTCCTC.

This clonotype showed up just a few times. This chain connects TRBV7-2 to TRBJ1-2; TRBD1 is a possible D gene (6 bases). Germline V gene sequence: CDR1 SGHTA, CDR2 FQGNSA. With 4 bases removed from V and 4 bases from J, the gap between germline ends came to 19 bases. This CDR3 has 16 residues. In nucleotides, the CDR3 is TGTGCCAGCAGCTCCCAAGGGGGTCTTCTTGGCTATGGCTACACCTTC. It yields the protein CASSSQGGLLGYGYTF. The full variable domain, its missing parts supplied by reference TRBV7-2 and TRBJ1-2, is GAGVSQSPSNKVTEKGKDVELRCDPISGHTALYWYRQSLGQGLEFLIYFQGNSAPDKSGLPSDRFSAERTGGSVSTLTIQRTQQEDSAVYLCASSSQGGLLGYGYTFGSGTRLTVV.

V is TRBV2 and J is TRBJ2-7; the D gene could be TRBD1 or TRBD2 (5 bases each). Germline V gene lookup returns CDR1 SNHLY and CDR2 FYNNEI. The V end lost 8 bases, the J end lost 2 bases, and 22 bases lay between the germline ends. The CDR3 contains 16 residues. The CDR3 is CASSPRGLDSTYEQYF. The CDR3 nucleotides are TGTGCCAGCTCTCCCCGGGGCCTAGATTCCACCTACGAGCAGTACTTC.

The V gene is TRBV20-1, the J gene TRBJ2-3, with D unresolved. In germline, CDR1 is DFQATT, CDR2 SNEGSKA (reference sequence). This CDR3 region has 15 residues. V was clipped by 2 bases and J by 5 bases, with 17 bases between them. Written as DNA, the CDR3 is TGCAGTGCTAGACCAATAAATGTCATGGGAGATACGCAGTATTTT. Protein sequence: CSARPINVMGDTQYF.

V is TRBV20-1 and J is TRBJ2-4; D possibly uses TRBD1 or TRBD2 (5 bases each). The CDR3 spans 15 residues. Germline CDR1 is DFQATT and CDR2 is SNEGSKA (reference sequence). Trimming removed 5 bases at V and 0 bases at J, with 14 bases between. CDR3 sequence (DNA): TGCAGTGCTGGAGTAGGGACGCTAGCCAAAAACATTCAGTACTTC. Translated, it gives CSAGVGTLAKNIQYF.

The V and J genes are TRBV30 and TRBJ2-1; TRBD1 matches 8 bases. After removal of 6 bases from V and 7 bases from J, the junction contained 5 bases not matched to a gene. The CDR3 runs 12 residues. Germline assignment: CDR1 GTSNPN and CDR2 SVGIG (reference sequence). The DNA of the CDR3 is TGTGCCTGCAACAGGGGGGTGAATGAGCAGTTCTTC. This gives the protein CACNRGVNEQFF.

The chain recombines TRBV29-1 with TRBJ2-7; D is unresolved. V lost 5 bases, J lost 3 bases, and 11 bases lay in between. Germline loops: CDR1 SQVTM, CDR2 ANQGSEA. The CDR3 consists of 12 residues. The CDR3 is CSVPPRDYEQYF. Here the CDR3 DNA reads TGCAGCGTTCCCCCCAGAGACTACGAGCAGTACTTC.

Note on this clonotype: The junction differs from germline at one of its ends, possibly a read error. This sequence joins TRBV7-2 and TRBJ1-1; TRBD1 matches 7 bases. CDR3 length: 15 amino acids. Germline V gene sequence: CDR1 SGHTA, CDR2 FQGNSA. DNA of the CDR3: TGTGCCAGCAGCTTAGTGCAGGGGGGCGGCACTGAAGCTTCCTTT. Its protein product is CASSLVQGGGTEASF.

The chain links TRBV20-1 to TRBJ2-3, with TRBD2 matching 7 bases. CDR3 length: 17 residues. J gave up 1 base and V 5 bases, and 15 bases lay outside the gene matches. The V gene's germline CDR1 is DFQATT and CDR2 SNEGSKA (reference sequence). CDR3 nucleotide sequence: TGCAGTGCTCTCTCCCCGGTAGCGGGTCCTGGCACAGATACGCAGTATTTT. The encoded protein is CSALSPVAGPGTDTQYF.

CDR3 in DNA: TGCGCCAGCAGCCAAGGCCCCCAGAGCAACGAGCAGTACTTC. Its translation: CASSQGPQSNEQYF. V gene TRBV4-3 combines with J gene TRBJ2-7; D not certain. Trimming pared 1 base from V and 5 bases from J, leaving 12 bases between. The germline V gene encodes CDR1 LGHNA and CDR2 YSLEER. The CDR3 covers 14 residues.

The table lists this clonotype with a few counts. The chain joins TRBV5-1 to TRBJ2-2; D is ambiguous. The CDR3 covers 13 residues. The V gene lost 6 bases and the J gene lost 1 base, with 7 bases spanning the gap. From germline, CDR1 is SGHRS and CDR2 YFSETQ. CDR3: CASMVENTGELFF. The CDR3 nucleotides read TGCGCCAGCATGGTAGAGAACACCGGGGAGCTGTTTTTT.

The J gene is TRBJ2-1, the V gene TRBV7-2, with 8 bases lining up with TRBD2. Gene TRBJ2-7 matches the end of the DNA better, so the J call may be wrong. The CDR3 length is 15 residues. Germline V lookup: CDR1 SGHTA, CDR2 FQGNSA. The CDR3 nucleotides read TGTGCCAGCAGCCCTCGGCGTAGCGGGACCTACGAGCAGTACTTC. The encoded protein is CASSPRRSGTYEQYF.

The V gene is TRBV6-2 or TRBV6-3, the J gene TRBJ1-2; 10 positions agree with TRBD1. J gave up 7 bases and V 4 bases, and 9 bases lay outside the gene matches. Germline CDR1 and CDR2: MNHEY and SVGEGT. The CDR3 sequence is 15 residues long. In DNA, the CDR3 is TGTGCCAGCAGTTGGTCCGGACAGGGGGTTCTTGGCTACACCTTC. This translates into CASSWSGQGVLGYTF.

The chain carries TRBV9 and TRBJ2-5, with 8 bases identical to TRBD1. The DNA end is more similar to TRBJ2-7, so the J call may be wrong. CDR1 is SGDLS, CDR2 YYNGEE, per germline. CDR3 length equals 16 residues. The CDR3 is CASSAGLGQGTSEQYF. For the CDR3, the DNA is TGTGCCAGCAGCGCGGGTTTAGGACAGGGAACCTCCGAGCAGTACTTC.

The rearrangement links TRBV7-2 to TRBJ2-6; D call uncertain. V was cut by 5 bases and J by 2 bases, with 4 bases left in between. Germline-derived CDR1 and CDR2 are SGHTA and FQGNSA. The CDR3 is 13 amino acids. The chain's CDR3 is CASSGTGANVLTF. DNA for the CDR3: TGTGCCAGCAGCGGGACTGGGGCCAACGTCCTGACTTTC.

This clonotype turned up a few times. The chain links TRBV9 to TRBJ2-3, with 10 positions matching TRBD2. J gave up 4 bases and V 0 bases, and 5 bases lay outside the gene matches. From germline, CDR1 is SGDLS and CDR2 YYNGEE. The CDR3 has 16 amino acids. CDR3: CASSVAPSGGSDTQYF. CDR3 nucleotide sequence: TGTGCCAGCAGCGTAGCTCCTAGCGGGGGATCAGATACGCAGTATTTT.

The V gene is TRBV3-1, the J gene TRBJ2-2; D unresolved. V lost 3 bases and J lost 4, with 9 bases in between. Germline V gene data show CDR1 as LGHDT and CDR2 as YNNKEL (reference sequence). CDR3 length equals 14 residues. This CDR3 reads CASSQGSSTGELFF. The DNA for the CDR3 is TGTGCCAGCAGCCAGGGCAGCTCCACCGGGGAGCTGTTTTTT. The full variable domain, its missing parts supplied by reference TRBV3-1 and TRBJ2-2, is DTAVSQTPKYLVTQMGNDKSIKCEQNLGHDTMYWYKQDSKKFLKIMFSYNNKELIINETVPNRFSPKSPDKAHLNLHINSLELGDSAVYFCASSQGSSTGELFFGEGSRLTVL.

The J gene is TRBJ1-2, the V gene TRBV19, with a possible D match to TRBD1 (5 bases). This CDR3 region has 13 residues. Between the trimmed V and J ends, which lost 2 bases and 6 bases, there was a span of 10 bases. In germline, CDR1 is LNHDA, CDR2 SQIVND (reference sequence). This CDR3 reads CASSIKGPDGYTF. DNA of the CDR3: TGTGCCAGTAGTATAAAGGGGCCGGATGGCTACACCTTC. Full variable domain (outside the CDR3, taken from reference TRBV19 and TRBJ1-2): DGGITQSPKYLFRKEGQNVTLSCEQNLNHDAMYWYRQDPGQGLRLIYYSQIVNDFQKGDIAEGYSVSREKKESFPLTVTSAQKNPTAFYLCASSIKGPDGYTFGSGTRLTVV.

The rearrangement uses TRBV4-3 and TRBJ1-2; 8 bases fit TRBD1. V lost 0 bases, J lost 7 bases, and 10 bases stayed unmatched. The CDR3 is made up of 16 amino acids. Germline lookup yields CDR1 LGHNA and CDR2 YSLEER. The CDR3 DNA is TGCGCCAGCAGCCAAGATCTTGACAGGGGCCCCTTTGGCTACACCTTC. It yields the protein CASSQDLDRGPFGYTF.

The chain carries TRBV4-2 and TRBJ1-6; D is possibly TRBD1 (5 bases). Between the trimmed V and J ends, which lost 1 base and 5 bases, there was a span of 18 bases. The CDR3 has 18 amino acids. The V gene's germline CDR1 is LGHNA and CDR2 YNFKEQ. The CDR3 DNA sequence: TGTGCCAGCAGCCAAGTGAGTTCCTGGGGGTTGGATAATTCACCCCTCCACTTT. Amino acid sequence: CASSQVSSWGLDNSPLHF.

This clonotype occurred a few times. This rearrangement joins TRBV20-1 to TRBJ2-3; a possible D gene is TRBD2 (5 bases). The CDR3 contains 14 residues. V dropped 0 bases and J dropped 5 bases, with 12 bases sitting between them. The germline gives CDR1 DFQATT, CDR2 SNEGSKA (reference sequence). CDR3 DNA: TGCAGTGCTAGAGATGGGCTAGCTAGAGATACGCAGTATTTT. Translating gives CSARDGLARDTQYF.

The chain carries TRBV2 and TRBJ2-2, with no clear D. This CDR3 is built from 14 residues. Germline values: CDR1 SNHLY, CDR2 FYNNEI. V dropped 3 bases and J dropped 2 bases, with 7 bases sitting between them. CDR3 sequence reads: CASSDVGNTGELFF. The CDR3 DNA follows: TGTGCCAGCAGTGACGTGGGAAACACCGGGGAGCTGTTTTTT. Full variable domain (remainder filled in from reference TRBV2 and TRBJ2-2): EPEVTQTPSHQVTQMGQEVILRCVPISNHLYFYWYRQILGQKVEFLVSFYNNEISEKSEIFDDQFSVERPDGSNFTLKIRSTKLEDSAMYFCASSDVGNTGELFFGEGSRLTVL.

This sequence joins TRBV29-1 and TRBJ2-1, with TRBD2 matching over 8 bases. Gene TRBJ2-5 matches the end of the DNA better, so the J call may be wrong. Germline lookup yields CDR1 SQVTM and CDR2 ANQGSEA. This CDR3 has 12 amino acids. CDR3 sequence reads: CSVRRGEETQYF. The CDR3, as DNA: TGCAGCGTTAGGCGGGGGGAAGAGACCCAGTACTTC.

Here the CDR3 DNA reads TGCAGTGCTAGAGGGGGAGCAGAGACCCAGTACTTC. Its protein product is CSARGGAETQYF. The V gene is TRBV20-1, the J gene TRBJ2-5, with D perhaps TRBD2 (5 bases). Germline V lookup: CDR1 DFQATT, CDR2 SNEGSKA (reference sequence). The CDR3 runs 12 residues. Trimming removed 1 base from V and 4 bases from J, with 7 bases in between.

In DNA form, the CDR3 reads TGCAGTGCTAGACCACAGGGGACTGGGGCCAACGTCCTGACTTTC. It codes for CSARPQGTGANVLTF. The rearrangement uses TRBV20-1 and TRBJ2-6, with 7 bases aligning to TRBD1. Germline assignment: CDR1 DFQATT and CDR2 SNEGSKA (reference sequence). Trimming cost V 2 bases and J 2 bases; bases outside gene matches: 3. The CDR3 totals 15 residues.

The genes are TRBV7-9 and TRBJ2-7; D not certain. V lost 3 bases to trimming and J lost 9 bases, with 15 bases between them. Germline V lookup: CDR1 SEHNR, CDR2 FQNEAQ (reference sequence). This CDR3 is built from 13 residues. The DNA of the CDR3 is TGTGCCAGCAGCTTTGATGGGTCCGTCGGGCAGTACTTC. Protein sequence: CASSFDGSVGQYF.

This clonotype was seen a few times. J is TRBJ1-2 and V is TRBV20-1, with 7 bases fitting TRBD1. This CDR3 spans 12 amino acids. Germline V gene sequence: CDR1 DFQATT, CDR2 SNEGSKA (reference sequence). Trimming at V came to 5 bases and at J to 4 bases, leaving 4 bases not matched to a gene. The CDR3 sequence: CSARTGGYGYTF. CDR3 in DNA: TGCAGTGCTCGGACAGGCGGCTATGGCTACACCTTC.

The rearrangement links TRBV5-1 to TRBJ1-1; D is possibly TRBD1 (5 bases). The CDR3 totals 15 residues. V gave up 4 bases and J gave up 3 bases, with 16 bases separating them. The germline CDR1 and CDR2 sequences are SGHRS and YFSETQ. Here the CDR3 reads CASSESLREYTEAFF. Here the CDR3 DNA reads TGCGCCAGCAGCGAAAGCCTCAGGGAGTACACTGAAGCTTTCTTT.

A note on this clonotype: The junction does not match germline at one end; this may be a read error. CDR3 amino acids: CASTEQGAFNFGYTF. CDR3 nucleotide sequence: TGTGCCAGCACTGAACAGGGGGCGTTCAACTTTGGCTACACCTTC. V gene TRBV6-1 combines with J gene TRBJ1-2, with 9 positions matching TRBD1. Germline V lookup: CDR1 MNHNS, CDR2 SASEGT. CDR3 length: 15 residues.